This T cell receptor beta chain derives from a study of shared clonotypes between healthy human individuals. Study overall: The cohort comprised two women and a few men. Their ages spanned 18 to 49 years. Three CD4 naive, three CD4 memory, two CD8 naive and one CD8 memory plate were used per donor.

The CDR3 consists of 13 residues. V was clipped by 3 bases and J by 6 bases, with 12 bases between them. Germline lookup yields CDR1 SEHNR and CDR2 FQNEAQ (reference sequence). TCRdb keeps only in-frame clones here, not all; method: immunoSEQ multiplex PCR. This table has around 340,000 clones, over 70% appearing once. The chain combines TRBV7-9 with TRBJ2-7; D is ambiguous. The clonotype originates from a man aged 25 to 40 in good health. The specimen was memory CD4+ T cells sorted from blood. Sample subset: CD45RA-negative fraction. Here the CDR3 DNA reads TGTGCCAGCAGCTTGTACTATTCTTCCGAGCAGTACTTC. Its translation: CASSLYYSSEQYF.